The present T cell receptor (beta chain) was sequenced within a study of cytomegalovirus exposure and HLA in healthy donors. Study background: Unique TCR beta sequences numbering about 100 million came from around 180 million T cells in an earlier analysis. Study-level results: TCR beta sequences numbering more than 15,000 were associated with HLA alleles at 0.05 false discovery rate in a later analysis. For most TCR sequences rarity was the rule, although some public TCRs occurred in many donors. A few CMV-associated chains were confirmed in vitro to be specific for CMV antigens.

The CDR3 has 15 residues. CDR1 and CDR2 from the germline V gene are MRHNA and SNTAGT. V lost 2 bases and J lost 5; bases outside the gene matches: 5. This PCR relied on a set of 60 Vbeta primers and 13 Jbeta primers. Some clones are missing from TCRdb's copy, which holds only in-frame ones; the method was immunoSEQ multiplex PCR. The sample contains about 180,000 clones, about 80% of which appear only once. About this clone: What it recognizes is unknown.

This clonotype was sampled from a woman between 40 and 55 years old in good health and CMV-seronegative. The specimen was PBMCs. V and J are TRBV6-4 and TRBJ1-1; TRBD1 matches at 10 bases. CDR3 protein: CASSDRDRGGTEAFF. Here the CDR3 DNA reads TGTGCCAGCAGTGACAGGGACAGGGGTGGTACTGAAGCTTTCTTT.